These 7 T cell receptor beta chains originate from one sample sequenced in a study of OX40 agonist ivuxolimab in advanced cancers. Sequencing used immunoSEQ multiplex PCR; TCRdb keeps in-frame clones, though not all of them. In the table there are roughly 75,000 clones, about nine tenths of which are singletons. The sequenced sample was CD4+ or CD8+ T cells sorted from blood, obtained in a trial of the OX40 agonist ivuxolimab. These receptors all stem from an adult with an advanced solid tumor such as melanoma, head and neck, liver or kidney cancer.

In DNA form, the CDR3 reads TGTGCCAGCAGGCTAGCGGGAGGGAACGAGCAGTACTTC. This translates into CASRLAGGNEQYF. The chain is built from TRBV2 and TRBJ2-7; 12 bases agree with TRBD2. Unmatched junction bases numbered 2, after V lost 6 bases and J lost 5 bases. CDR3 length: 13 residues. Germline V lookup: CDR1 SNHLY, CDR2 FYNNEI.

The chain links TRBV9 to TRBJ1-2, with 10 bases identical to TRBD1. CDR1 is SGDLS and CDR2 is YYNGEE in the germline V gene. This CDR3 is 15 amino acids long. The ends lost 6 bases at V and 4 bases at J; junction bases unmatched: 9. The CDR3 DNA is TGTGCCAGCAACCGGGGGGACAGGGGCGTCTATGGCTACACCTTC. Encoded protein: CASNRGDRGVYGYTF.

V is TRBV14 and J is TRBJ2-1; TRBD2 agrees at 9 bases. Per the germline V gene, CDR1 is SGHDN and CDR2 is FVKESK. V trimming: 1 base; J trimming: 9 bases; junction bases outside the gene matches: 10. The length of the CDR3 is 16 residues. The CDR3 loop is CASSQVLAGGWGEQFF. The CDR3 nucleotides read TGTGCCAGCAGCCAAGTACTAGCGGGTGGGTGGGGTGAGCAGTTCTTC.

The sample holds one count of this clone. This chain connects TRBV28 to TRBJ1-1, with D tentatively TRBD1 (6 bases). CDR1 and CDR2 (germline): MDHEN, SYDVKM. The V and J ends lost 6 bases and 2 bases respectively, with 16 bases between them. The CDR3 has 15 amino acids. The chain's CDR3 is CASRPQGLFNTEAFF. DNA for the CDR3: TGTGCCAGCAGGCCACAGGGTTTGTTCAACACTGAAGCTTTCTTT.

Regarding this clone: Compared with germline, one end of the junction differs, possibly owing to a read error. The chain recombines TRBV2 with TRBJ1-5; D is perhaps TRBD1 (6 bases). The germline CDR1 and CDR2 sequences are SNHLY and FYNNEI. The CDR3 contains 15 residues. The CDR3 coding sequence is TGTGCCAGCAGTGGAGGGACATACCTTAATCAGTCCCAGCATTTT. Amino acids: CASSGGTYLNQSQHF.

The chain uses TRBV6-6 and TRBJ2-7; no firm D call. The CDR3 is 9 amino acids. Germline V gene sequence: CDR1 MNHNY, CDR2 SVGAGI (reference sequence). Trimming removed 7 bases at V and 6 bases at J, with 4 bases between. The CDR3 is CASILEQYF. DNA for the CDR3: TGTGCCAGCATCCTCGAGCAGTACTTC.

The chain links TRBV7-9 to TRBJ2-7; D uncertain. CDR1 is SEHNR, CDR2 FQNEAQ, per germline (reference sequence). V was clipped by 0 bases and J by 9 bases, with 9 bases between them. This CDR3 region has 12 residues. CDR3 residues: CASSLAGAGQYF. CDR3 bases: TGTGCCAGCAGCTTAGCTGGCGCCGGGCAGTACTTC.